Here is one T cell receptor (beta chain) with its context. The antigen is unknown. V lost 5 bases and J lost 4, with 3 bases in between. Germline lookup yields CDR1 LNHNV and CDR2 YYDKDF (reference sequence). This CDR3 comprises 11 residues. This sample was included in a study of cytotoxic CD8 clonotypes in ibrutinib-treated CLL. Using immunoSEQ multiplex PCR, the repertoire was profiled, and TCRdb retains in-frame clones only, with some absent. The sample includes roughly 200,000 clones, more than 65% of them seen just once. Overall study findings and caveats: Clonality measured at baseline exceeded age-matched healthy donors, tracking circulating CD8+ T-cell counts. At ibrutinib response, clonality increased, and at progression it declined back toward baseline.

Here the sequenced sample was PBMCs, taken after 12 months of ibrutinib treatment. This chain links TRBV15 with TRBJ1-3; D uncertain. The clonotype originates from a human donor with chronic lymphocytic leukemia. DNA for the CDR3: TGTGCCACCAGCCACGGAAACACCATATATTTT. Encoded protein: CATSHGNTIYF.